In this sample, the clone carrying this TCR beta chain turned up a few times. Its antigen is as yet unknown. Germline V gene data show CDR1 as SGHRS and CDR2 as YFSETQ. This CDR3 comprises 13 residues. Trimming cost V 2 bases and J 3 bases; bases outside gene matches: 1. TCRdb ran MiXCR on the 5' RACE reads and lists one entry per CDR3 protein. The sample includes about 58,000 distinct CDR3 sequences, around 30% of them seen just once. The sample originates from a study of T-cell memory formation after mild COVID-19. Study information: Clusters were largely donor specific. General study points: CD4+ contracting clones were mainly CM and EM; CD8+ ones, EMRA.

This TCR derives from a man younger than 35 who had mild COVID-19 (a few samples of this study predate the infection). Cell type and time point are not known. The V gene is TRBV5-1, the J gene TRBJ1-2; 7 bases align to TRBD1. The sample was PBMCs or a T cell subset sorted from them (not recorded which). The CDR3 loop reads CASSFGTDYGYTF. CDR3 DNA: TGCGCCAGCAGCTTCGGGACAGACTATGGCTACACCTTC. The variable domain in full, with the rest retrieved from reference TRBV5-1 and TRBJ1-2, is KAGVTQTPRYLIKTRGQQVTLSCSPISGHRSVSWYQQTPGQGLQFLFEYFSETQRNKGNFPGRFSGRQFSNSRSEMNVSTLELGDSALYLCASSFGTDYGYTFGSGTRLTVV.